The source of this T cell receptor (beta chain) is a study of shared clonotypes between healthy human individuals. Only Caucasian adults living in Nashville, Tennessee served as donors. Each unsorted sample relied on about 94 million PBMCs as its source of genomic DNA. PCR replicates performed on unsorted PBMC used 300 ng DNA, 30,000 or so T cell genomes. Data came from immunoSEQ multiplex PCR; TCRdb stores just in-frame clones and leaves some out. Of approximately 480,000 clones in the sample, approximately 79% were seen once. Turning to this clone: The antigen is not known.

General study findings and limits: Sampling used blood alone; tissue repertoires probably differ.

Sequencing was performed on PBMCs. The sequence derives from a woman aged 40 to 50 in good health. Some clones in this sample may be carry-over from other donors' samples.

For the CDR3, the DNA is TGTGCCAGCTCGGAAACGGGTGCAGGTAGGGCTTTCTTT. It encodes CASSETGAGRAFF. The chain joins TRBV6-1 to TRBJ1-1; D not resolved. The V end was cut by 8 bases, the J end by 11 bases, with 21 bases between. This CDR3 spans 13 amino acids. Per germline, CDR1 MNHNS and CDR2 SASEGT.